These T cell receptor beta chains were read from a single sample in a study of blood T cell repertoires in COVID-19. Clones were read by immunoSEQ multiplex PCR, and TCRdb kept only the in-frame ones, dropping some. Here the sample spans 320,000 or so clones, around 85% being singletons. The specimen was PBMCs or T cells enriched from blood (not recorded which). These receptors originate from a woman younger than 45 who had been exposed to COVID-19. Both conserved end residues are part of each CDR3. The D gene is left open where the match is weak.

D gene: TRBD1; V gene: TRBV2; J gene: TRBJ1-5; CDR3 protein: CASSELKDRGPGNQPQHF
D gene: .; V gene: TRBV21-1; J gene: TRBJ2-7; CDR3 protein: CASSISGRGDDRHEQYF
D gene: TRBD2; V gene: TRBV19; J gene: TRBJ2-2; CDR3 protein: CASIASGGAASTGELFF
D gene: .; V gene: TRBV2; J gene: TRBJ2-2; CDR3 protein: CASSVKLATYTGELFF
D gene: .; V gene: TRBV28; J gene: TRBJ2-7; CDR3 protein: CASSKTGYEQYF
D gene: .; V gene: TRBV6-2/TRBV6-3; J gene: TRBJ2-7; CDR3 protein: CASSYGGDSYEQYF
D gene: .; V gene: TRBV7-7; J gene: TRBJ2-3; CDR3 protein: CASSLSGFMTDTQYF
D gene: .; V gene: TRBV30; J gene: TRBJ1-1; CDR3 protein: CACQRPGNTEAFF
D gene: .; V gene: TRBV30; J gene: TRBJ2-3; CDR3 protein: CACVAGWSDTQYF
D gene: .; V gene: TRBV2; J gene: TRBJ2-5; CDR3 protein: CASSSQETQYF
D gene: .; V gene: TRBV7-9; J gene: TRBJ1-3; CDR3 protein: CASTLRGGNTIYF
D gene: .; V gene: TRBV14; J gene: TRBJ1-6; CDR3 protein: CASSQERPGGSPLHF
D gene: TRBD1; V gene: TRBV12-3/TRBV12-4; J gene: TRBJ1-2; CDR3 protein: CASSPGQVFGYTF
D gene: TRBD1; V gene: TRBV5-1; J gene: TRBJ2-7; CDR3 protein: CASSLADRGGSYEQYF
D gene: TRBD1; V gene: TRBV19; J gene: TRBJ2-7; CDR3 protein: CASSIVGTGGDEQYF
D gene: .; V gene: TRBV29-1; J gene: TRBJ1-1; CDR3 protein: CSGQTGEAFF
D gene: TRBD2; V gene: TRBV4-2; J gene: TRBJ2-7; CDR3 protein: CASSQDTGTSFYEQYF
D gene: TRBD2; V gene: TRBV28; J gene: TRBJ2-7; CDR3 protein: CASSLPAGGPGEQYF
D gene: TRBD1; V gene: TRBV7-9; J gene: TRBJ1-5; CDR3 protein: CASSLGQGQQPQHF
D gene: TRBD1; V gene: TRBV24-1; J gene: TRBJ2-4; CDR3 protein: CATSDSAGGLNIQYF
D gene: .; V gene: TRBV7-9; J gene: TRBJ2-2; CDR3 protein: CASSFYGGPNTGELFF
D gene: .; V gene: TRBV2; J gene: TRBJ2-2; CDR3 protein: CASRRRTEANTGELFF
D gene: TRBD1; V gene: TRBV2; J gene: TRBJ2-5; CDR3 protein: CASSKDRGVETQYF